This passage covers 24 T cell receptor beta chains from one sample sequenced in a study of T cell responses to AZD1222 COVID-19 vaccine. Sequencing was performed with immunoSEQ multiplex PCR; in TCRdb, only in-frame clones are kept and a portion is missing. The sample yields about 120,000 clones, about 90% seen once. Sequenced here: peripheral blood, sampled on day 0 of AZD1222 vaccination. Every receptor here comes from an adult in good health.

The chain employs TRBV6-4 and TRBJ1-1; D unresolved. V was pared by 3 bases and J by 2 bases, with 7 bases between. The CDR3 has 13 residues. Germline lookup yields CDR1 MRHNA and CDR2 SNTAGT. Here the CDR3 DNA reads TGTGCCAGCAGTGAAGGTAGCAACACTGAAGCTTTCTTT. It yields the protein CASSEGSNTEAFF.

This chain joins TRBV5-8 and TRBJ1-5; D is possibly TRBD1 (5 bases). Trimming stripped 5 bases from V and 0 bases from J, with 15 bases between. Germline loops: CDR1 SGHTS, CDR2 YDEGEE. The CDR3 loop spans 16 amino acids. CDR3 bases: TGTGCCAGCAGGCCAAAGAGGGGCCTTAGCAATCAGCCCCAGCATTTT. This encodes CASRPKRGLSNQPQHF.

V and J are TRBV6-2 or TRBV6-3 and TRBJ1-5; 11 nucleotides agree with TRBD1. V shed 6 bases and J 7 bases; nucleotides not matched to a gene: 17. CDR1 and CDR2 (germline): MNHEY, SVGEGT. This CDR3 has 18 amino acids. Here the CDR3 reads CASSRRTGGDRGFQPQHF. As DNA, the CDR3 is TGTGCCAGCAGCCGGAGGACAGGGGGCGATAGGGGATTCCAGCCCCAGCATTTT.

This rearrangement joins TRBV6-1 to TRBJ2-7, with TRBD2 matching 8 bases. Germline CDR1 is MNHNS and CDR2 is SASEGT. This CDR3 region has 15 residues. V shed 1 base and J 2 bases; nucleotides not matched to a gene: 4. The DNA for the CDR3 is TGTGCCAGCAGTGAAGTTCCGGGACTAGCCTACGAGCAGTACTTC. It yields the protein CASSEVPGLAYEQYF.

This chain links TRBV19 with TRBJ2-5; TRBD1 matches 9 bases. The germline V gene encodes CDR1 LNHDA and CDR2 SQIVND (reference sequence). V was clipped by 4 bases and J by 2 bases; unmatched bases: 5. The CDR3 length is 15 residues. The CDR3 loop is CASSNGQGRQETQYF. The CDR3 DNA is TGTGCCAGTAGTAATGGACAGGGGAGGCAAGAGACCCAGTACTTC. The entire variable domain, with the rest obtained from reference TRBV19 and TRBJ2-5, is as follows: DGGITQSPKYLFRKEGQNVTLSCEQNLNHDAMYWYRQDPGQGLRLIYYSQIVNDFQKGDIAEGYSVSREKKESFPLTVTSAQKNPTAFYLCASSNGQGRQETQYFGPGTRLLVL.

The chain recombines TRBV13 with TRBJ1-3; the D gene is possibly TRBD1 (5 bases). This CDR3 is built from 15 residues. Germline V CDR1 and CDR2: PRHDT, FYEKMQ (reference sequence). The V end lost 5 bases, the J end lost 4 bases, and 15 bases lay between the germline ends. The CDR3 sequence: CASSPSGHGGNTIYF. Written as DNA, the CDR3 is TGTGCCAGCAGCCCGTCGGGGCATGGAGGAAACACCATATATTTT.

This clone was recorded once. The J gene is TRBJ1-2, the V gene TRBV3-1 (or the pseudogene TRBV3-2); D uncertain. Germline loops: CDR1 LGHDT, CDR2 YNNKEL (reference sequence). The CDR3 is 12 residues long. Trimming pared 1 base from V and 5 bases from J, leaving 5 bases between. CDR3 in amino acids: CASSQVDYGYTF. In DNA, the CDR3 is TGTGCCAGCAGCCAAGTCGATTATGGCTACACCTTC.

The chain links TRBV5-1 to TRBJ1-2; D is undetermined. The CDR3 spans 14 residues. Between the trimmed V and J ends, which lost 0 bases and 5 bases, there was a span of 11 bases. Germline-derived CDR1 and CDR2 are SGHRS and YFSETQ. The CDR3 nucleotides read TGCGCCAGCAGCTTGGACTTTGGAGGGTATGGCTACACCTTC. Residues: CASSLDFGGYGYTF.

V usage is TRBV6-6 and J usage is TRBJ1-2; perhaps TRBD1 as D (5 bases). V was clipped by 7 bases and J by 5 bases, with 17 bases between them. The CDR3 is 14 residues long. Germline assignment: CDR1 MNHNY and CDR2 SVGAGI (reference sequence). Here the CDR3 reads CASNRGQQGYGYTF. CDR3 DNA: TGTGCCAGCAACCGGGGTCAGCAGGGTTATGGCTACACCTTC.

The chain is built from TRBV5-4 and TRBJ1-1, with a possible D match to TRBD1 (5 bases). The CDR3 is 15 residues long. The germline CDR1 and CDR2 sequences are SGHNT and YYREEE (reference sequence). The germline V and J ends were trimmed by 3 bases and 2 bases, with 14 bases remaining between them. The CDR3 sequence is CASSSKGAYNTEAFF. CDR3 coding DNA: TGTGCCAGCAGCTCAAAAGGGGCTTACAACACTGAAGCTTTCTTT.

This clone appeared once. J is TRBJ2-1 and V is TRBV28; D possibly corresponds to TRBD2 (6 bases). CDR3 length: 16 amino acids. CDR1 is MDHEN and CDR2 is SYDVKM in the germline V gene. V was clipped by 6 bases and J by 3 bases, with 18 bases between them. DNA of the CDR3: TGTGCCAGCAGCCCTTCCTGGGGGGAGGACTACAATGAGCAGTTCTTC. It encodes CASSPSWGEDYNEQFF. Full variable domain (remainder filled in from reference TRBV28 and TRBJ2-1): DVKVTQSSRYLVKRTGEKVFLECVQDMDHENMFWYRQDPGLGLRLIYFSYDVKMKEKGDIPEGYSVSREKKERFSLILESASTNQTSMYLCASSPSWGEDYNEQFFGPGTRLTVL.

This clone came up once. The rearrangement links TRBV12-3 or TRBV12-4 to TRBJ1-2; D unresolved. V lost 3 bases and J 2 bases, leaving 4 bases between the germline ends. The CDR3 contains 12 residues. The CDR3 here is CASSFGNYGYTF. The CDR3 nucleotides read TGTGCCAGCAGTTTTGGCAACTATGGCTACACCTTC.

J is TRBJ2-2 and V is TRBV11-3; a weak D match, TRBD2 (5 bases). The V gene lost 3 bases and the J gene lost 4 bases, with 12 bases spanning the gap. Germline CDR1 SGHNT, CDR2 YENEEA. This CDR3 contains 15 residues. The CDR3 loop reads CASSFSLAGTGELFF. As DNA, the CDR3 is TGTGCCAGCAGCTTCTCCCTCGCGGGCACCGGGGAGCTGTTTTTT.

V gene TRBV7-9 combines with J gene TRBJ1-2, with 7 bases fitting TRBD1. The ends lost 4 bases at V and 5 bases at J; junction bases unmatched: 7. Germline V CDR1 and CDR2: SEHNR, FQNEAQ (reference sequence). This CDR3 spans 14 amino acids. CDR3 residues: CASSSGTVPYGYTF. CDR3 nucleotides: TGTGCCAGCAGCTCGGGGACAGTCCCGTATGGCTACACCTTC.

The rearrangement joins TRBV5-4 to TRBJ1-2, with D possibly matching TRBD1 (5 bases). The ends were cut back, 4 bases at V and 1 base at J, with 11 bases in the middle. CDR3 length equals 14 residues. Germline CDR1 reads SGHNT; CDR2 reads YYREEE (reference sequence). For the CDR3, the DNA is TGTGCCAGCAGCGGGGCAGGAAATAACTATGGCTACACCTTC. It is translated as CASSGAGNNYGYTF.

The gene calls are TRBV25-1 and TRBJ1-2, with a tentative D call TRBD1 (6 bases). Trimming shortened V by 5 bases and J by 6 bases, and 13 bases separated the two germline ends. Germline CDR1 and CDR2: MGHDK and SYGVNS. This CDR3 contains 13 residues. This CDR3 is CASSRRTDHGYTF. In nucleotides, the CDR3 is TGTGCCAGCAGTCGCCGGACAGATCATGGCTACACCTTC.

The chain links TRBV5-4 to TRBJ2-1; D ambiguous. V shed 0 bases and J shed 13 bases, with 11 bases lying between them. This CDR3 has 12 amino acids. Germline V gives CDR1 SGHNT, CDR2 YYREEE (reference sequence). The CDR3, as DNA: TGTGCCAGCAGCTTGGTCCCCCACCGTCAGTTCTTC. Protein: CASSLVPHRQFF.

The chain uses TRBV2 and TRBJ1-1; perhaps TRBD1 as D (6 bases). V was cut by 5 bases and J by 2 bases, with 12 bases left in between. From germline, CDR1 is SNHLY and CDR2 FYNNEI. This CDR3 has 14 residues. The CDR3 DNA reads TGTGCCAGCAGTCATGACAGGCCCAACACTGAAGCTTTCTTT. Translation gives CASSHDRPNTEAFF.

The chain couples TRBV18 to TRBJ2-6; TRBD1 aligns across 8 bases. Germline CDR1 reads KGHSH; CDR2 reads LQKENI. Trimming cost V 3 bases and J 0 bases; bases outside gene matches: 7. The CDR3 totals 18 residues. CDR3 loop: CASSPSQGVISGANVLTF. The DNA of the CDR3 is TGTGCCAGCTCACCTTCACAGGGGGTAATCTCTGGGGCCAACGTCCTGACTTTC.

This chain connects TRBV10-3 to TRBJ1-4; 11 bases are a match to TRBD1. V gave up 7 bases and J gave up 8 bases; unmatched junction bases: 3. Per the germline V gene, CDR1 is ENHRY and CDR2 is SYGVKD. CDR3 length: 13 amino acids. The CDR3 coding sequence is TGTGCCATCAACAGGGACAGGGGGGAAAAACTGTTTTTT. It is translated as CAINRDRGEKLFF.

The chain carries TRBV27 and TRBJ2-2; a weak D match, TRBD2 (7 bases). The germline CDR1 and CDR2 sequences are MNHEY and SMNVEV (reference sequence). The CDR3 runs 15 residues. The V and J ends lost 5 bases and 3 bases respectively, with 13 bases between them. The CDR3 sequence: CASSLQGRDTGELFF. The CDR3 coding sequence is TGTGCCAGCAGTCTCCAGGGGAGGGACACCGGGGAGCTGTTTTTT.

The rearrangement joins TRBV11-2 to TRBJ2-5; 7 bases are a match to TRBD2. The junction had 6 bases not matched to a gene; V was cut back by 1 base and J by 1 base. This CDR3 has 16 residues. CDR1 SGHAT and CDR2 FQNNGV come from the germline V gene. CDR3 amino acids: CASSLGPLAAQETQYF. CDR3 coding DNA: TGTGCCAGCAGCTTAGGTCCCCTAGCGGCCCAAGAGACCCAGTACTTC. The full variable domain, its missing parts supplied by reference TRBV11-2 and TRBJ2-5, is EAGVAQSPRYKIIEKRQSVAFWCNPISGHATLYWYQQILGQGPKLLIQFQNNGVVDDSQLPKDRFSAERLKGVDSTLKIQPAKLEDSAVYLCASSLGPLAAQETQYFGPGTRLLVL.

The CDR3 loop is CATSRGGTSADNEQFF. The CDR3 DNA sequence: TGTGCCACCAGCAGAGGGGGGACTAGCGCCGACAATGAGCAGTTCTTC. The V call is TRBV15, the J call TRBJ2-1; the match to TRBD2 covers 10 bases. The length of the CDR3 is 16 residues. Germline CDR1 is LNHNV and CDR2 is YYDKDF (reference sequence). Trimming cost V 1 base and J 5 bases; bases outside gene matches: 5.

The chain links TRBV12-2 to TRBJ2-1. TRBV12-2 is described as a pseudogene. This CDR3 contains 18 residues. The CDR3 region has the DNA TGTGCAAGTCGCTTAGCAGATTCCGGGACCCGCCCCAACAATGAGCAGTTCTTC. This encodes CASRLADSGTRPNNEQFF.